What follows is one T cell receptor beta chain and its context. CDR1 is PRHDT, CDR2 FYEKMQ, per germline (reference sequence). The CDR3 sequence is 18 residues long. V lost 1 base to trimming and J lost 2 bases, with 15 bases between them. Sequencing was performed with immunoSEQ multiplex PCR; in TCRdb, only in-frame clones are kept and a portion is missing. The repertoire consists of approximately 100,000 clones, with roughly 88% occurring once and the leading ten covering under 15%. This specimen comes from a study of blood T cell repertoires in COVID-19. Whole-study context: Specimens from acute and convalescent COVID-19 originated in the United States, Italy and Spain. The analysed material was cDNA or gDNA that came from T cells, B-cell-depleted T cells, or PBMCs.

The chain couples TRBV13 to TRBJ2-6; perhaps TRBD2 as D (5 bases). The TCR sequence derives from a human donor in a cohort sampled during active COVID-19. Sequences were obtained from peripheral blood. CDR3 in amino acids: CASSLATTEGTGANVLTF. CDR3 bases: TGTGCCAGCAGCTTAGCCACAACCGAGGGAACTGGGGCCAACGTCCTGACTTTC.